This T cell receptor (beta chain) was retrieved from a study of low-dose radiotherapy and immunotherapy resistance in tumors. Study-level background: Cohort 2 received 1 Gy per fraction every two weeks, totaling 13 Gy over 26 weeks.

The length of the CDR3 is 16 residues. The germline CDR1 and CDR2 sequences are SGHRS and YFSETQ. Trimming pared 0 bases from V and 4 bases from J, leaving 14 bases between. Primers used for first-strand cDNA, a TRAV- and TRBV-specific set, covered both alpha and beta chains. Amplification, which lasted 15 to 20 PCR cycles, used a constant-region primer and V-primer adapter to amplify TCRs. TCRdb re-analysed the reads in MiXCR, keeping a single row per CDR3 protein. The table has 85,000 to 100,000 distinct CDR3 sequences, roughly 9% seen once; the top ten hold around 0.93%. Time point denoted: before trial treatment. Advanced solid tumors lacking tumor-infiltrating lymphocytes characterized eligible patients. This clonotype occurred many times.

This clonotype originated in a male donor with prostate cancer. Sequenced material: PBMCs, taken before treatment. The chain couples TRBV5-1 to TRBJ1-3, with D perhaps TRBD1 (6 bases). The DNA of the CDR3 is TGCGCCAGCAGCTTGGAATCGCCGACAGGAGGAAACACCATATATTTT. Encoded protein: CASSLESPTGGNTIYF.